The source of this TCR beta chain is a study of shared clonotypes between healthy human individuals. Study-level information: Researchers drew samples from a couple of women and a few men aged 18 to 49.

Repertoires were generated with immunoSEQ multiplex PCR, while TCRdb's copy carries only in-frame clones and drops some. The table lists hundreds of thousands of clones, 85% to 95% of them singletons. The naive CD8 fraction comprised CD45RO-negative cells positively selected for CCR7 and excluded terminally differentiated effector memory CD45RA+ cells. Between the trimmed V and J ends, which lost 4 bases and 5 bases, there was a span of 11 bases. CDR3 length: 12 residues. The V gene's germline CDR1 is SQVTM and CDR2 ANQGSEA. The chain employs TRBV29-1 and TRBJ1-2; the D gene is possibly TRBD1 (5 bases). Sequencing was done on a sample of naive CD8+ T cells sorted from blood. This TCR was sampled from a woman aged 30 to 39 in good health. CDR3 nucleotides: TGCAGCGTTGCCAGTCGGGGGTATGGCTACACCTTC. Its protein is CSVASRGYGYTF.